This TCR beta chain originates from a study of response to subunit inactivated influenza vaccine. TCRdb recomputed calls from the RT-PCR reads with MiXCR, one row per CDR3 protein. The sample lists about 620,000 distinct CDR3 sequences, around 11% occurring once. These data also formed part of another study, on T cells expressing NK-cell markers. This second report adds: 5'RACE template switching built TCR beta cDNA with unique molecular identifiers.

The sample in question was PBMCs from blood, obtained on the day of vaccination. The receptor's source is a man aged 45-65 years who received an inactivated influenza vaccine.

CDR3 residues: CASSLPRWGNEQFF. CDR3 bases: TGTGCCAGCAGCCTCCCCCGGTGGGGGAATGAGCAGTTCTTC. V gene TRBV7-8 combines with J gene TRBJ2-1; possibly TRBD1 or TRBD2 for D (5 bases each). Germline CDR1 is SGHVS and CDR2 is FQNEAQ. The ends were cut back, 5 bases at V and 7 bases at J, with 15 bases in the middle. The CDR3 covers 14 residues.